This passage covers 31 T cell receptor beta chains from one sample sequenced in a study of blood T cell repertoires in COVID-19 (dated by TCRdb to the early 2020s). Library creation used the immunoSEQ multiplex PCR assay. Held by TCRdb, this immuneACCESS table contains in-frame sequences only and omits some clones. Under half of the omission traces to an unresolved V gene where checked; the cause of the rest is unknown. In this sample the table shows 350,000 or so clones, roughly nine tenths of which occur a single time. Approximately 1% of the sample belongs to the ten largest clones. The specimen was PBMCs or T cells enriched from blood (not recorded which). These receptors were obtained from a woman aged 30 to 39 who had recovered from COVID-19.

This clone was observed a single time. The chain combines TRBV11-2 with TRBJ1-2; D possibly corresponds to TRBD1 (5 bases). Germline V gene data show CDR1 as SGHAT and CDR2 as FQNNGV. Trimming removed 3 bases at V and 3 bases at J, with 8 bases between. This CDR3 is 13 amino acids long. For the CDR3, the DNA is TGTGCCAGCAGCTTCGCAGGGCACTATGGCTACACCTTC. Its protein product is CASSFAGHYGYTF.

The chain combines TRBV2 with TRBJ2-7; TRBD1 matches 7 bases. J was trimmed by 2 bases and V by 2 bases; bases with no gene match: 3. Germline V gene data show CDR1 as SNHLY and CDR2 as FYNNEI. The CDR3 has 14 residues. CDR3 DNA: TGTGCCAGCAGTGAACCCGGACAGGCCTACGAGCAGTACTTC. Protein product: CASSEPGQAYEQYF.

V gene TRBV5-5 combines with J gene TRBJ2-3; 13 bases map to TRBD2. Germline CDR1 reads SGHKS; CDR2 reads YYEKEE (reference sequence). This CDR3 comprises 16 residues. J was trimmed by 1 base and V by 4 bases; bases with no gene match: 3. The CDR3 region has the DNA TGTGCCAGCAGCGCTGGACTAGCGGGGGGCACAGATACGCAGTATTTT. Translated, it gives CASSAGLAGGTDTQYF.

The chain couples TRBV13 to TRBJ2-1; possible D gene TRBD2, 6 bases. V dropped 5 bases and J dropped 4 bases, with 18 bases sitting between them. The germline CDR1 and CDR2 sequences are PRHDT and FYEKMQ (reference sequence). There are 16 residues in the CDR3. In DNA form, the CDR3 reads TGTGCCAGCAGCCCACCACGGGGGTGGCGATACAATGAGCAGTTCTTC. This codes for CASSPPRGWRYNEQFF.

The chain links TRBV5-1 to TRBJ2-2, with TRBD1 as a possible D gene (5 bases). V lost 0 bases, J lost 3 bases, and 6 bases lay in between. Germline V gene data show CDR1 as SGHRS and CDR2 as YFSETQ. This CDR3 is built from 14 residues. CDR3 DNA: TGCGCCAGCAGCTTGGGACAGCACACCGGGGAGCTGTTTTTT. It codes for CASSLGQHTGELFF.

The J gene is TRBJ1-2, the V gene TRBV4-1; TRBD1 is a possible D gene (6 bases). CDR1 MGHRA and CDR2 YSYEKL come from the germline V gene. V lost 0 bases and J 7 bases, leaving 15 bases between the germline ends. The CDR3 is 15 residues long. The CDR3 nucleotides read TGCGCCAGCAGCCAAGAGAACAGGGAAAGGGGTGGCTACACCTTC. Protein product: CASSQENRERGGYTF.

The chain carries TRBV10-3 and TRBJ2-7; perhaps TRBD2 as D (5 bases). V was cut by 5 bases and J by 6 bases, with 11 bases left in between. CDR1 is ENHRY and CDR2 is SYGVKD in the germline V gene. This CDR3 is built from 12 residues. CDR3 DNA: TGTGCCATCAGTCCAGGCCGGGGCGAGCAGTACTTC. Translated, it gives CAISPGRGEQYF.

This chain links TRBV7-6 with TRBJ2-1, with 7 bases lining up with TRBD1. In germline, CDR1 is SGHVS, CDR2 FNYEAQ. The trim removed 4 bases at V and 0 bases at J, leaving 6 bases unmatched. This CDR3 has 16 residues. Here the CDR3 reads CASSSPWDSSYNEQFF. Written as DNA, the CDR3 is TGTGCCAGCAGCTCGCCGTGGGACAGCTCCTACAATGAGCAGTTCTTC. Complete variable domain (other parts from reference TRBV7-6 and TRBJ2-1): GAGVSQSPRYKVTKRGQDVALRCDPISGHVSLYWYRQALGQGPEFLTYFNYEAQQDKSGLPNDRFSAERPEGSISTLTIQRTEQRDSAMYRCASSSPWDSSYNEQFFGPGTRLTVL.

The CDR3 DNA reads as TGTGCCATCAGTGAGGGTGGCAGCTCCTACGAGCAGTACTTC. It specifies CAISEGGSSYEQYF. This chain connects TRBV10-3 to TRBJ2-7; D unclear. The CDR3 extends over 14 amino acids. Trimming pared 2 bases from V and 0 bases from J, leaving 8 bases between. Germline V lookup: CDR1 ENHRY, CDR2 SYGVKD.

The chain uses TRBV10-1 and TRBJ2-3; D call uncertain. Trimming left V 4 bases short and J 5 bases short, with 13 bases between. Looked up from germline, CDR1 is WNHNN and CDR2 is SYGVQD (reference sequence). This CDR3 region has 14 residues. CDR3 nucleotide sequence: TGCGCCAGCAGTGCCGTGCGCGCCGAAGATACGCAGTATTTT. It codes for CASSAVRAEDTQYF.

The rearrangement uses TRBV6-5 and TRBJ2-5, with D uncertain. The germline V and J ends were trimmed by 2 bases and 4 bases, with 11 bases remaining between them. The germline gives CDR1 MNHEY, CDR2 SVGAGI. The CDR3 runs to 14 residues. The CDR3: CASSYVSVAETQYF. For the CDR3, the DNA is TGTGCCAGCAGTTACGTTTCCGTAGCAGAGACCCAGTACTTC.

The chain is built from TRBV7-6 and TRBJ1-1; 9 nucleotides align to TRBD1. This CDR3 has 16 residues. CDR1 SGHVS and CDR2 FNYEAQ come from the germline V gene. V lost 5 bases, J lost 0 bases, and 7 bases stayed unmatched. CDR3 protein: CASSDTTGGMNTEAFF. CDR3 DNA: TGTGCCAGCAGCGACACGACAGGGGGAATGAACACTGAAGCTTTCTTT.

This CDR3 reads CATSRDWQGGGELFF. CDR3 DNA: TGTGCCACCAGCAGAGACTGGCAGGGGGGCGGGGAGCTGTTTTTT. The gene calls are TRBV15 and TRBJ2-2; tentatively, D is TRBD1 (7 bases). Trimming left V 0 bases short and J 7 bases short, with 12 bases between. CDR1 is LNHNV, CDR2 YYDKDF, per germline (reference sequence). The length of the CDR3 is 15 residues.

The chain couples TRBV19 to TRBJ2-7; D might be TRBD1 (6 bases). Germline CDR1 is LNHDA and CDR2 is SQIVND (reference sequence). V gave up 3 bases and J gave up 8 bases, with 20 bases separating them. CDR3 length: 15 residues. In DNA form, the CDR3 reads TGTGCCAGTAGTATTCAAGGGGAATTGGGACACCAGCAGTACTTC. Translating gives CASSIQGELGHQQYF.

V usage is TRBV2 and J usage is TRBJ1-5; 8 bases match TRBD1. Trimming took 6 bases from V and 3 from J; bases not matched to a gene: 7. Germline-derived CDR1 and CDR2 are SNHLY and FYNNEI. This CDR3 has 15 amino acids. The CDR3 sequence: CASRKDRGDNQPQHF. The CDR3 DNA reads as TGTGCCAGCAGGAAAGACAGGGGAGACAATCAGCCCCAGCATTTT.

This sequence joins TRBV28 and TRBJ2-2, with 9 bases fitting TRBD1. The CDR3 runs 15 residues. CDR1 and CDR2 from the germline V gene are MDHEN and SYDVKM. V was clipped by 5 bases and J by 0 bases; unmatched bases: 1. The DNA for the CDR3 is TGTGCCAGCAGTCGGACAGGGGCGAACACCGGGGAGCTGTTTTTT. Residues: CASSRTGANTGELFF.

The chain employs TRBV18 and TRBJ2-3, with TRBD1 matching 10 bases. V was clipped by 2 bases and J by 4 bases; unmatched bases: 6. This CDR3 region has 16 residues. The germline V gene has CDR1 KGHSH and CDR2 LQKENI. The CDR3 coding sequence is TGTGCCAGCTCACCAGTAGGACAGGGGGTCGCAGATACGCAGTATTTT. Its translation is CASSPVGQGVADTQYF.

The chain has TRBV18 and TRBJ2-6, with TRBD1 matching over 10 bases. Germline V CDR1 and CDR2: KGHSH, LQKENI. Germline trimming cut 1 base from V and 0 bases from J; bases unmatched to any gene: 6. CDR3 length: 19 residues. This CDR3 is CASSPLVGTGASGANVLTF. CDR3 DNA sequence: TGTGCCAGCTCACCACTGGTAGGGACAGGGGCCTCTGGGGCCAACGTCCTGACTTTC.

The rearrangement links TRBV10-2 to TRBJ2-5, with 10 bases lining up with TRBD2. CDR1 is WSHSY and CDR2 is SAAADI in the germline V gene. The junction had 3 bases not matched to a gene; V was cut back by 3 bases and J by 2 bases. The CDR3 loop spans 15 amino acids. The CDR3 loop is CASSDQRGGQETQYF. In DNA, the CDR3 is TGCGCCAGCAGTGACCAGCGGGGGGGGCAAGAGACCCAGTACTTC.

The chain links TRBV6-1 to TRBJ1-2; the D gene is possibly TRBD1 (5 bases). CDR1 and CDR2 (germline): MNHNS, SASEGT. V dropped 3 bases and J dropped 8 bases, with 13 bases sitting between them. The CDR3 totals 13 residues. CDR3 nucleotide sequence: TGTGCCAGCAGTGACGGGGGGAGGAGCGGCTACACCTTC. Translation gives CASSDGGRSGYTF.

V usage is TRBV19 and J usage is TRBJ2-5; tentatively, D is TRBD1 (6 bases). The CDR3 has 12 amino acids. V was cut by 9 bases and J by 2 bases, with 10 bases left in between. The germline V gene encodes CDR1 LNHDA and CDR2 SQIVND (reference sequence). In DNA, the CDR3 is TGTGCCAGCCGGGACATACAAGAGACCCAGTACTTC. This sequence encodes CASRDIQETQYF.

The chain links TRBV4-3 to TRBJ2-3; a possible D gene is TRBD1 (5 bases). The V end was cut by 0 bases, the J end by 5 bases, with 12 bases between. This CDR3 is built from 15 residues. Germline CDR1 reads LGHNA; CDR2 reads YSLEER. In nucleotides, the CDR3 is TGCGCCAGCAGCCAAGAATCAGGGCGAGGAGATACGCAGTATTTT. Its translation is CASSQESGRGDTQYF.

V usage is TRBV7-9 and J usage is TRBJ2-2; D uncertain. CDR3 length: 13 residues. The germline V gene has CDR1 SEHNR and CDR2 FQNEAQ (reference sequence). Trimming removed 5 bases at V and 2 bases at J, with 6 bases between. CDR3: CASSLFNTGELFF. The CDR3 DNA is TGTGCCAGCAGCCTGTTTAACACCGGGGAGCTGTTTTTT.

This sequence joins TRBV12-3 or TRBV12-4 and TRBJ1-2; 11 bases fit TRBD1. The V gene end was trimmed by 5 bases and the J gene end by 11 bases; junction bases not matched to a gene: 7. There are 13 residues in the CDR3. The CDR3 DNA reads TGTGCCAGCAGTCCTACTGGACAGGGGGCATACACCTTC. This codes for CASSPTGQGAYTF.

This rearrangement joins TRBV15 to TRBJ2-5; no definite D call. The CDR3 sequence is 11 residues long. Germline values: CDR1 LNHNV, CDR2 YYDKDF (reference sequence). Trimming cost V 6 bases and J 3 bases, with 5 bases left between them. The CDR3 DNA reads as TGTGCCACCAGTTCAAAAGAGACCCAGTACTTC. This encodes CATSSKETQYF.

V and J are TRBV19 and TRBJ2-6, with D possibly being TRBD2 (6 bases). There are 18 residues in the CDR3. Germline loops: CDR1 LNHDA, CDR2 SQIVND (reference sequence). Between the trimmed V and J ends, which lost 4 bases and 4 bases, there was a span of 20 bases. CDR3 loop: CASSTPGLGARGANVLTF. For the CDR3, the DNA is TGTGCCAGTAGTACCCCGGGACTCGGGGCGAGAGGGGCCAACGTCCTGACTTTC.

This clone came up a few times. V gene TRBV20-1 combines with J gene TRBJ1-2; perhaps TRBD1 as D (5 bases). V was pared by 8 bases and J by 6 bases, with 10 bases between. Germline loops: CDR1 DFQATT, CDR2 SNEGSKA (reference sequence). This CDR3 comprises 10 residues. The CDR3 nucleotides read TGCAGTCCACTCAGGGATGGCTACACCTTC. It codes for CSPLRDGYTF.

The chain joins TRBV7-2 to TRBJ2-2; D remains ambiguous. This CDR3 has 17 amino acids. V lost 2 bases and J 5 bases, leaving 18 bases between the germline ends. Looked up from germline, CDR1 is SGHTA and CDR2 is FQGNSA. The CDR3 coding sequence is TGTGCCAGCAGCTTATTTGGCGGAAAAACCTCAACCGGGGAGCTGTTTTTT. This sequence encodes CASSLFGGKTSTGELFF.

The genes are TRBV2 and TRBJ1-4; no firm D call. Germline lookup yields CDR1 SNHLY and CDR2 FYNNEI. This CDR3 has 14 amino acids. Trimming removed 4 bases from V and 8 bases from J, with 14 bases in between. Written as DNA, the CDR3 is TGTGCCAGCAGTGTGGGAGGGATGGACGAAAAACTGTTTTTT. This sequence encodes CASSVGGMDEKLFF.

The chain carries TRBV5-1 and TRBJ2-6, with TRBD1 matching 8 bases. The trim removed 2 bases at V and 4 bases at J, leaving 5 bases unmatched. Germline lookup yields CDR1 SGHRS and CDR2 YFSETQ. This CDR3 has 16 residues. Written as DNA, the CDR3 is TGCGCCAGCAGCTTACAGACAGGGGCCGGGGCCAACGTCCTGACTTTC. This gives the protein CASSLQTGAGANVLTF.

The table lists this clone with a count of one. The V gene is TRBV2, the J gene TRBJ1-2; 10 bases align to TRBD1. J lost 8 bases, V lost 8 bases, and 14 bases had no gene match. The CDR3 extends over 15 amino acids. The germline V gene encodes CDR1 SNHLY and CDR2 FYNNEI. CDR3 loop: CASGWALGTGDGYTF. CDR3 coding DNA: TGTGCCAGCGGCTGGGCACTAGGGACAGGGGACGGCTACACCTTC.